This T cell receptor beta chain was captured in a study of blood T cells in healthy people across ages. Study-level results: It was not possible, with unsorted PBMCs, to conclusively compare naive and antigen-experienced cells.

CDR1 and CDR2 from the germline V gene are SGHTA and FQGNSA. The J segment lost 5 bases and the V segment lost 9 bases, leaving 7 bases of the junction unmatched. The CDR3 covers 14 residues. PCR was performed a second time for about 7 to 12 cycles using a sample-barcoded 5' primer and a J-beta primer mix. TCRdb re-called the 5' RACE reads through MiXCR, storing one row per CDR3 protein. The table includes 550,000 to 800,000 distinct CDR3 sequences, about 30% detected once. In this sample, this clonotype turned up a few times. Its antigen is not known. The sequenced material came from blood. The origin of this receptor is a woman over 75 in good health. The chain carries TRBV7-2 and TRBJ1-3; 10 bases fit TRBD1. CDR3 sequence reads: CASKTGGERNTIYF. CDR3 coding DNA: TGTGCCAGTAAGACAGGGGGCGAGAGAAACACCATATATTTT.